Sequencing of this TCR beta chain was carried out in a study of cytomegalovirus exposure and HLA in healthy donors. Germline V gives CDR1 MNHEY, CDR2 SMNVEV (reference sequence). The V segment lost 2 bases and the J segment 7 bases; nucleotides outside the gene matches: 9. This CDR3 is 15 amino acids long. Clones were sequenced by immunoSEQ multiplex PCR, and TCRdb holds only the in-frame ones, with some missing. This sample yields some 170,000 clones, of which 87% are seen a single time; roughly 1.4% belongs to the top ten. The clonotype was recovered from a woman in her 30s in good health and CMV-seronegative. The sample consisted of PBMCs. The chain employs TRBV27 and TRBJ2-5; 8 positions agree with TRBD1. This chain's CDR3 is CASSLGVRGLGTQYF. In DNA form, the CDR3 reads TGTGCCAGCAGTTTAGGTGTCAGGGGGCTGGGGACCCAGTACTTC.